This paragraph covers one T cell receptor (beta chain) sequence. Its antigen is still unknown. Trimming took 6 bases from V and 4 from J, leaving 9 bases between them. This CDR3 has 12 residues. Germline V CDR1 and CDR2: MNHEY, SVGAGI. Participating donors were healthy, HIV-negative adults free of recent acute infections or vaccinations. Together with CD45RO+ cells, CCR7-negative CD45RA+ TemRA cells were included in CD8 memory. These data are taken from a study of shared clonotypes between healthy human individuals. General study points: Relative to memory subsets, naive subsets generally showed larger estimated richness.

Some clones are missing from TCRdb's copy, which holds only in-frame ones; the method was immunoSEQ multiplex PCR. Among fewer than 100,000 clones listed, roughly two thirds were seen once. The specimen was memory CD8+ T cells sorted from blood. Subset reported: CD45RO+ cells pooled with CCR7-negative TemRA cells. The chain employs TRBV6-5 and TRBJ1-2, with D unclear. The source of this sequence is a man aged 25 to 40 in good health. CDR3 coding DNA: TGTGCCAGCAGAGAAACCGCCTATGGCTACACCTTC. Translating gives CASRETAYGYTF.